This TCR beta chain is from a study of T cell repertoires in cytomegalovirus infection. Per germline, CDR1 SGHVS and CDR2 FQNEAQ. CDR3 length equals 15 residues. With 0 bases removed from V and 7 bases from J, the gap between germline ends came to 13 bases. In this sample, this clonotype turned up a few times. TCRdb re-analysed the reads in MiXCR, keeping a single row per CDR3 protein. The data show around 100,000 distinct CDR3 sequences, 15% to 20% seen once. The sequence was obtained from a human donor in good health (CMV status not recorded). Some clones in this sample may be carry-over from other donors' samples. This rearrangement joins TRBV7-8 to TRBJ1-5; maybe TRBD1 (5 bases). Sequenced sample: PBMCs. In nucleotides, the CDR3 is TGTGCCAGCAGCTTAGCGGGGACCCCGGGGCAGCCCCAGCATTTT. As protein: CASSLAGTPGQPQHF.